This T cell receptor (beta chain) was recovered during a study of T cells in Graves' hyperthyroidism and ophthalmopathy. Study-level background: Peripheral blood was taken when the disease was first diagnosed, before any treatment began. Study findings and constraints: Classification by a 13 V-J model distinguished ophthalmopathy from stable hyperthyroidism.

Using RNA transcripts as the source, TCR beta CDR3 regions were amplified. Carried out on the TCR CDR3, a first-round RT-PCR used the HTBI primer set. One entry per CDR3 protein results from TCRdb running MiXCR on the multiplex PCR reads. This table has nearly 750,000 distinct CDR3 sequences, roughly 32% appearing once. On this clonotype: Its antigen is unknown. The junction departs from the called germline gene at one end, perhaps through a read error.

The sequence was obtained from a woman aged 40 to 50 with Graves' hyperthyroidism. Source material: blood.

The CDR3 bases are TGTGCCAGCAGTGAATCCGACACTGAAGCTTTCTTT. This sequence encodes CASSESDTEAFF. The rearrangement joins TRBV10-3 to TRBJ1-1; D remains ambiguous. Germline V gene data show CDR1 as ENHRY and CDR2 as SYGVKD. This CDR3 is built from 12 residues.